These T cell receptor beta chains were read from a single sample in a study of T cell repertoires in ileal Crohn's disease. Method: immunoSEQ multiplex PCR; TCRdb's copy keeps in-frame clones and lacks some. The sample gives 6,500 to 8,500 clones, around 70% of which show up once; 9% is in the top ten. The sequenced sample consisted of ileal tissue. The source is an adult with Crohn's disease. CDR3s include the opening cysteine and the closing phenylalanine or tryptophan. Fields, in order: J gene, D gene, clone size, V gene, CDR3 DNA, CDR3 protein. The D gene is left open where the match is weak. A row's size may be missing; if present it is once, few, many or a size class.

TRBJ1-5	TRBD1	-	TRBV30	TGTGCCTGGAGTTCCCGCGCGACAGGGAACAATCAGCCCCAGCATTTT	CAWSSRATGNNQPQHF
TRBJ2-7	-	-	TRBV11-2	TGTGCCAGCAGCTTAGAGGGAGCTACAAAGTCCTACGAGCAGTACTTC	CASSLEGATKSYEQYF
TRBJ2-7	TRBD2	once	TRBV2	TGTGCCAGCAGTTCCGGACTAGAATCGCACGAGCAGTACTTC	CASSSGLESHEQYF
TRBJ2-3	TRBD1	few	TRBV7-2	TGTGCCAGCAGCTTATTGAGGGGGCAAACAGATACGCAGTATTTT	CASSLLRGQTDTQYF
TRBJ2-3	TRBD2	-	TRBV7-9	TGTGCCAGCAGCTTACGAGGGACTAGCGGGAAGGCCACAGATACGCAGTATTTT	CASSLRGTSGKATDTQYF
TRBJ1-2	-	-	TRBV2	TGTGCCAGCAATCGGGGAGGGAACTATGGCTACACCTTC	CASNRGGNYGYTF
TRBJ2-2	-	-	TRBV5-1	TGCGCCAGCAGCACCGACAGAACCGGGGAGCTGTTTTTT	CASSTDRTGELFF
TRBJ2-2	TRBD2	-	TRBV27	TGTGCCAGCAGTCCCTACCGGGAACTAGCGGGCGCTTCGAGCACCGGGGAGCTGTTTTTT	CASSPYRELAGASSTGELFF
TRBJ2-6	-	-	TRBV30	TGTGCCTGGAGTCCCTGGACAGTACGGTCTGGGGCCAACGTCCTGACTTTC	CAWSPWTVRSGANVLTF
TRBJ2-6	-	-	TRBV6-5	TGTGCCAGCAGTTACTTGGGGGCCTCTGGGGCCAACGTCCTGACTTTC	CASSYLGASGANVLTF
TRBJ2-6	-	-	TRBV5-1	TGCGCCAGCAGCTTCGGGACACAGGGGGCCAACGTCCTGACTTTC	CASSFGTQGANVLTF
TRBJ2-5	-	-	TRBV29-1	TGCAGCGTGAAAATACAGGGTACAGAGACCCAGTACTTC	CSVKIQGTETQYF
TRBJ1-1	TRBD1	few	TRBV6-5	TGTGCCAGCAGTTACTCCGGGACAGGGAGGACTGAAGCTTTCTTT	CASSYSGTGRTEAFF
TRBJ2-4	TRBD2	-	TRBV7-3	TGTGCCAGCAGCGACCTAGCGGGGGGGCCTTTAAACATTCAGTACTTC	CASSDLAGGPLNIQYF
TRBJ2-5	TRBD2	-	TRBV11-2	TGTGCCAGCCGACAAGCGGCTAGCGGGGGGTCCTGGGTAAAGACCCAGTACTTC	CASRQAASGGSWVKTQYF
TRBJ1-1	-	few	TRBV18	TGTGCCAGCTCACCTGGGTCAGGGAGGGGGAACACTGAAGCTTTCTTT	CASSPGSGRGNTEAFF
TRBJ1-2	TRBD1	-	TRBV5-4	TGTGCCAGCAGCCCCTCGGACAGGCTGTTATACGGCTATGGCTACACCTTC	CASSPSDRLLYGYGYTF
TRBJ1-1	-	-	TRBV19	TGTGCCAGTAGTATAGAACCGTCGACACGGAGGGACACTGAAGCTTTCTTT	CASSIEPSTRRDTEAFF
TRBJ1-4	-	few	TRBV30	TGTGCCACACTAGGGGGAGGGTTTAATGAAAAACTGTTTTTT	CATLGGGFNEKLFF
TRBJ1-1	TRBD1	once	TRBV27	TGTGCCAGCAGTCCCAGGACAGGCGGTTACACTGAAGCTTTCTTT	CASSPRTGGYTEAFF
TRBJ2-7	-	once	TRBV5-1	TGCGCCAGCAGCTACGCCTTAAACAGGGGTGCGGGATCCTACGAGCAGTACTTC	CASSYALNRGAGSYEQYF
TRBJ2-7	TRBD1	few	TRBV25-1	TGTGCCAGCAGCACTGCCGCCGGGACAGGGGTGTTACGGCAGTACTTC	CASSTAAGTGVLRQYF
TRBJ2-6	-	-	TRBV19	TGTGCCAGTAGTATTGTACGGTCGCTGGCCAACGTCCTGACTTTC	CASSIVRSLANVLTF
TRBJ2-1	-	-	TRBV2	TGTGCCAGCACTCCTAGGTACAATGAGCAGTTCTTC	CASTPRYNEQFF
TRBJ2-5	TRBD1	-	TRBV5-8	TGTGCCAGCAGCTTCGGGACAGCCCAAGAGACCCAGTACTTC	CASSFGTAQETQYF
TRBJ2-7	-	few	TRBV7-2	TGTGCCAGCAGCTCACTAGCTTGGGTTGGCTACGAGCAGTACTTC	CASSSLAWVGYEQYF
TRBJ1-1	-	-	TRBV5-4	TGTGCCAGCAGCTTACAGGGCTCCCTGCTCACTGAAGCTTTCTTT	CASSLQGSLLTEAFF
TRBJ1-2	TRBD1	-	TRBV2	TGTGCCAGCAGTGAAGCGACAGGGGGACTCTATGGCTACACCTTC	CASSEATGGLYGYTF
TRBJ1-5	-	-	TRBV19	TGTGCCAGTAGTAAGGAGGGGTTTCAGCCCCAGCATTTT	CASSKEGFQPQHF
TRBJ1-5	TRBD1	few	TRBV30	TGTGCCTGGTCAAGAACCGGGACAGGGGCGCATCAGCCCCAGCATTTT	CAWSRTGTGAHQPQHF
TRBJ1-2	-	-	TRBV6-1	TGTGCCAGCAGTGAACAGGATCACTATGGCTACACCTTC	CASSEQDHYGYTF
TRBJ2-5	-	-	TRBV9	TGTGCCAGCAGCTCGAAGGAGGCCTCGGAGACCCAGTACTTC	CASSSKEASETQYF
TRBJ2-4	TRBD2	-	TRBV7-2	TGTGCCAGCAGCCCGGGACTAGCGGGAGGGGGCATTCAGTACTTC	CASSPGLAGGGIQYF
TRBJ1-6	TRBD1	once	TRBV7-9	TGTGCCAGCAGCTCTACAGGGGGGAGGAATTCACCCCTCCACTTT	CASSSTGGRNSPLHF
TRBJ2-4	TRBD2	-	TRBV28	TGTGCCAGCAGCCTCCCGGGGGGAAAAAACATTCAGTACTTC	CASSLPGGKNIQYF
TRBJ1-1	TRBD1	-	TRBV4-3	TGCGCCAGCAGCCAAGATAGGGGGCATACAGCTTTCTTT	CASSQDRGHTAFF
TRBJ2-7	-	-	TRBV5-1	TGCGCCAGCAGTAAACAGACTAATTCCTACGAGCAGTACTTC	CASSKQTNSYEQYF
TRBJ2-1	TRBD2	-	TRBV6-4	TGTGCCAGCAGTGACTCTCCTAGCGGGCGGCCGTTCTTC	CASSDSPSGRPFF
TRBJ1-1	-	-	TRBV7-9	TGTGCCAGCAGCTTTAGGGGGGGTGTGGAAATTGAAGCTTTCTTT	CASSFRGGVEIEAFF
TRBJ1-5	TRBD1	-	TRBV7-2	TGTGCCAGCAGCTTAGTACCAGGGGGCATTAGCAATCAGCCCCAGCATTTT	CASSLVPGGISNQPQHF
TRBJ1-5	-	-	TRBV4-1	TGCGCCAGCAGCCAAGGGGGCCCTAGCAATCAGCCCCAGCATTTT	CASSQGGPSNQPQHF
TRBJ1-2	TRBD1	-	TRBV2	TGTGCCAGCAGTGCCCGGACAGGGGGCTATGGCTACACCTTC	CASSARTGGYGYTF
TRBJ2-5	TRBD2	few	TRBV11-3	TGTGCCAGCAGTCTCGGACTAGCGGGAGGGTCAGAGACCCAGTACTTC	CASSLGLAGGSETQYF
TRBJ1-6	-	once	TRBV28	TGTGCCAGCAGCCGCAGAGGGTACAATTCACCCCTCCACTTT	CASSRRGYNSPLHF
TRBJ1-3	TRBD1	-	TRBV27	TGTGCCAGCAGTACTTCATGGACAGGGGGAAGCACCATATATTTT	CASSTSWTGGSTIYF
TRBJ2-1	TRBD2	-	TRBV7-2	TGTGCCAGCAGCTTAGTGGGGGGGAATGAGCAGTTCTTC	CASSLVGGNEQFF
TRBJ2-2	TRBD1	-	TRBV29-1	TGCAGCTTACTGACAGGGGGAGAAAGCGGGGAGCTGTTTTTT	CSLLTGGESGELFF
TRBJ2-5	TRBD2	-	TRBV28	TGTGCCAGCAGCCTATCTAGCGGGAGGAATTGGGAGCAGTACTTC	CASSLSSGRNWEQYF
TRBJ2-7	TRBD2	few	TRBV5-4	TGTGCCAGCAGCTTGGGGCCTAGCGGGAGTTCCTACGAGCAGTACTTC	CASSLGPSGSSYEQYF
TRBJ1-1	-	-	TRBV6-1	TGTGCCAGCAGTGCCGCCAGGGCTGAAGCTTTCTTT	CASSAARAEAFF